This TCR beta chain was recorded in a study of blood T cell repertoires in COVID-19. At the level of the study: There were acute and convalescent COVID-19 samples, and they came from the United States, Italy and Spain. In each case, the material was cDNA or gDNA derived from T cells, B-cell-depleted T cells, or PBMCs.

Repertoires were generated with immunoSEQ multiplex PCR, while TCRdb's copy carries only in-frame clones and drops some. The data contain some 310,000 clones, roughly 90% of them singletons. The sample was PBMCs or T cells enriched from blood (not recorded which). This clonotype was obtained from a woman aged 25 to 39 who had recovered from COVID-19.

The CDR3 loop is CASSQDWGGEDQPQHF. The CDR3 DNA reads TGCGCCAGCAGCCAAGATTGGGGGGGGGAGGATCAGCCCCAGCATTTT. The chain has TRBV4-3 and TRBJ1-5, with D tentatively TRBD1 (5 bases). Trimming stripped 0 bases from V and 5 bases from J, with 14 bases between. CDR3 length: 16 residues. Per germline, CDR1 LGHNA and CDR2 YSLEER.